The 23 T cell receptor beta chains presented below share a single source sample, sequenced in a study of blood T cell repertoires in COVID-19. Libraries were prepared by immunoSEQ multiplex PCR; TCRdb keeps only in-frame clonotypes and omits some of them. Of roughly 30,000 clones listed, roughly three quarters were seen once; the top ten hold over 30%. The sequenced material came from peripheral blood. The receptors come from a man aged 70-80 years with acute or convalescent COVID-19.

The CDR3 DNA reads as TGTGCCAGCCTGGTTTCGGGGTCACCCCTCCACTTT. Its translation is CASLVSGSPLHF. The chain recombines TRBV28 with TRBJ1-6; D not resolved. V lost 8 bases and J 10 bases, leaving 12 bases between the germline ends. Germline V CDR1 and CDR2: MDHEN, SYDVKM. CDR3 size: 12 residues.

This clone has just a few counts. V and J are TRBV6-6 and TRBJ2-7, with 8 bases lining up with TRBD1. V was clipped by 10 bases and J by 2 bases; unmatched bases: 4. The CDR3 runs to 12 residues. Germline V lookup: CDR1 MNHNY, CDR2 SVGAGI (reference sequence). The CDR3 nucleotides read TGTGCCACCGGGACAGGTACCTACGAGCAGTACTTC. This gives the protein CATGTGTYEQYF.

The CDR3 sequence: CASSSRGANTDTQYF. In nucleotides, the CDR3 is TGCGCCAGCAGCTCGCGGGGGGCGAACACAGATACGCAGTATTTT. The V and J genes are TRBV5-1 and TRBJ2-3, with TRBD2 matching 8 bases. Looked up from germline, CDR1 is SGHRS and CDR2 is YFSETQ. The CDR3 has 15 amino acids. The trim removed 3 bases at V and 2 bases at J, leaving 5 bases unmatched.

This chain links TRBV10-3 with TRBJ2-1, with 7 bases identical to TRBD1. Trimming cost V 5 bases and J 2 bases; bases outside gene matches: 3. The germline CDR1 and CDR2 sequences are ENHRY and SYGVKD. This CDR3 is 14 amino acids long. CDR3 coding DNA: TGTGCCATCAGTCTCCAGGGGGCCTACAATGAGCAGTTCTTC. Amino acids: CAISLQGAYNEQFF.

The chain links TRBV19 to TRBJ2-2; tentatively, D is TRBD1 (6 bases). CDR1 LNHDA and CDR2 SQIVND come from the germline V gene (reference sequence). CDR3 length equals 14 residues. The V end was cut by 7 bases, the J end by 0 bases, with 9 bases between. The CDR3 nucleotides are TGTGCCAGTACCCCAGGGGCGAACACCGGGGAGCTGTTTTTT. It is translated as CASTPGANTGELFF.

CDR3: CASHDQVNTEAFF. CDR3 nucleotides: TGTGCCAGTCACGACCAGGTGAACACTGAAGCTTTCTTT. The rearrangement joins TRBV7-2 to TRBJ1-1; D is unclear. The germline CDR1 and CDR2 sequences are SGHTA and FQGNSA. V was pared by 9 bases and J by 0 bases, with 11 bases between. This CDR3 contains 13 residues.

This clone was seen only once. The CDR3 sequence is CASSQGLTIPHEQFF. CDR3 sequence (DNA): TGTGCCAGCAGCCAGGGTTTGACTATTCCCCATGAGCAGTTCTTC. The chain recombines TRBV4-2 with TRBJ2-1, with D possibly TRBD2 on 5 matching bases. The germline CDR1 and CDR2 sequences are LGHNA and YNFKEQ. The CDR3 is 15 residues long. Trimming took off 3 bases at V and 8 bases at J, with 17 bases between the two ends.

This clone came up once. The gene calls are TRBV5-5 and TRBJ2-7; TRBD2 is a possible D gene (5 bases). This CDR3 region has 14 residues. From germline, CDR1 is SGHKS and CDR2 YYEKEE (reference sequence). The germline V and J ends were trimmed by 0 bases and 5 bases, with 12 bases remaining between them. The CDR3 DNA is TGTGCCAGCAGCTTGGACCCCCATAGCGACGAGCAGTACTTC. This translates into CASSLDPHSDEQYF.

The J gene is TRBJ2-1, the V gene TRBV12-2; no DNA check was done on the table's D call, TRBD1. TRBV12-2 is annotated as a pseudogene. There are 16 residues in the CDR3. CDR3 DNA: TGTGCAAGTCGCTTACGGGCAGGGGGAAACGCCAATGAGCAGTTCTTC. Translation: CASRLRAGGNANEQFF.

This sequence joins TRBV4-1 and TRBJ1-2; a possible D gene is TRBD1 (6 bases). This CDR3 spans 16 amino acids. The germline gives CDR1 MGHRA, CDR2 YSYEKL. Trimming removed 1 base at V and 3 bases at J, with 15 bases between. Here the CDR3 reads CASSQGDIRADYGYTF. The CDR3 nucleotides are TGCGCCAGCAGCCAAGGGGACATTAGGGCTGACTATGGCTACACCTTC.

The V gene is TRBV28, the J gene TRBJ2-3; 16 bases agree with TRBD2. The CDR3 sequence is 18 residues long. The V segment lost 4 bases and the J segment 3 bases; nucleotides outside the gene matches: 7. Germline V gene lookup returns CDR1 MDHEN and CDR2 SYDVKM. The CDR3 DNA sequence: TGTGCCAGCAGTTCGGGACTAGCGGGAGGGGTAGAGACAGATACGCAGTATTTT. Translation: CASSSGLAGGVETDTQYF.

By share, this clone ranks as medium-sized. CDR3 residues: CASSSRAGSGGYNEQFF. In nucleotides, the CDR3 is TGTGCCAGCAGCTCACGAGCCGGTAGCGGAGGATACAATGAGCAGTTCTTC. This chain connects TRBV7-2 to TRBJ2-1, with a possible D match to TRBD2 (6 bases). This CDR3 is 17 amino acids long. Germline V gives CDR1 SGHTA, CDR2 FQGNSA. The germline V and J ends were trimmed by 4 bases and 4 bases, with 20 bases remaining between them.

This CDR3 is CASSLSMGALQETQYF. The CDR3 nucleotides read TGTGCCAGCAGCTTAAGTATGGGGGCCCTCCAAGAGACCCAGTACTTC. The chain uses TRBV7-6 and TRBJ2-5, with D possibly being TRBD1 (6 bases). Trimming left V 2 bases short and J 1 base short, with 14 bases between. Germline V CDR1 and CDR2: SGHVS, FNYEAQ. This CDR3 is 16 amino acids long.

This clone was found once. The chain combines TRBV30 with TRBJ1-1; D possibly corresponds to TRBD1 (5 bases). Germline CDR1 and CDR2: GTSNPN and SVGIG (reference sequence). This CDR3 comprises 13 residues. V lost 5 bases to trimming and J lost 4 bases, with 14 bases between them. The CDR3 DNA sequence: TGTGCCTGGGAAGGTGGGGCGCGCACTGAAGCTTTCTTT. Translating it yields CAWEGGARTEAFF.

This clone has only a few counts. The DNA of the CDR3 is TGTGCCAGCACCGCATGGGACAGGACTACTGGGGCCAACGTCCTGACTTTC. Protein: CASTAWDRTTGANVLTF. The chain links TRBV5-5 to TRBJ2-6, with 8 nucleotides matching TRBD1. Germline CDR1 reads SGHKS; CDR2 reads YYEKEE (reference sequence). This CDR3 contains 17 residues. Unmatched junction bases numbered 10, after V lost 6 bases and J lost 2 bases. The complete variable domain, with remaining parts taken from reference TRBV5-5 and TRBJ2-6, reads DAGVTQSPTHLIKTRGQQVTLRCSPISGHKSVSWYQQVLGQGPQFIFQYYEKEERGRGNFPDRFSARQFPNYSSELNVNALLLGDSALYLCASTAWDRTTGANVLTFGAGSRLTVL.

The genes are TRBV7-2 and TRBJ2-3, with D unclear. The CDR3 sequence is 16 residues long. Germline lookup yields CDR1 SGHTA and CDR2 FQGNSA. The ends were cut back, 2 bases at V and 4 bases at J, with 16 bases in the middle. The CDR3 nucleotides read TGTGCCAGCAGCTTACAGCGTCGCGGAATTTCAGATACGCAGTATTTT. Translated, it gives CASSLQRRGISDTQYF.

The chain links TRBV7-2 to TRBJ2-7, with 8 bases identical to TRBD1. Germline lookup yields CDR1 SGHTA and CDR2 FQGNSA. The junction had 7 bases not matched to a gene; V was cut back by 3 bases and J by 6 bases. The CDR3 runs 14 residues. Here the CDR3 reads CASSFDRGSGEQYF. The CDR3 DNA is TGTGCCAGCAGCTTCGACAGGGGATCTGGCGAGCAGTACTTC.

The table lists this clone with a few counts. This chain joins TRBV5-1 and TRBJ2-1, with a tentative D call TRBD2 (5 bases). There are 13 residues in the CDR3. V lost 8 bases and J lost 7, with 16 bases in between. Germline V gene sequence: CDR1 SGHRS, CDR2 YFSETQ. The CDR3 sequence is CASYIATGNEQFF. The CDR3 nucleotides are TGCGCCAGTTATATTGCTACGGGAAATGAGCAGTTCTTC. Drawing the rest from reference TRBV5-1 and TRBJ2-1, the complete variable domain is KAGVTQTPRYLIKTRGQQVTLSCSPISGHRSVSWYQQTPGQGLQFLFEYFSETQRNKGNFPGRFSGRQFSNSRSEMNVSTLELGDSALYLCASYIATGNEQFFGPGTRLTVL.

The V call is TRBV2, the J call TRBJ2-3, with unresolved D. This CDR3 is 13 amino acids long. The V gene lost 7 bases and the J gene lost 2 bases, with 10 bases spanning the gap. Germline V lookup: CDR1 SNHLY, CDR2 FYNNEI. CDR3 nucleotide sequence: TGTGCCAGCAAGGCGGTCTTCACAGATACGCAGTATTTT. Protein: CASKAVFTDTQYF.

By its share, this clone is medium-sized. The V call is TRBV10-3, the J call TRBJ1-1, with 7 bases that match TRBD1. This CDR3 contains 13 residues. With V trimmed by 4 bases and J by 10 bases, 9 bases remained unmatched. CDR1 and CDR2 (germline): ENHRY, SYGVKD. The CDR3 nucleotides read TGTGCCATCAGTGGGACAGGAGGAGCTCGAGCTTTCTTT. Protein sequence: CAISGTGGARAFF.

This chain connects TRBV21-1 to TRBJ1-6; the D segment call TRBD1 is taken from the table without a DNA check. TRBV21-1 is annotated as a pseudogene. This CDR3 is 15 amino acids long. Here the CDR3 reads CASSKGQGGYSPLHF. The CDR3 DNA is TGTGCCAGCAGCAAAGGACAGGGTGGCTATTCACCCCTCCACTTT.

The CDR3 protein is CSVRGVRTGDISEQYF. CDR3 DNA sequence: TGCAGCGTTCGTGGAGTTAGGACAGGGGATATTAGCGAGCAGTACTTC. This sequence joins TRBV29-1 and TRBJ2-7; 9 bases line up with TRBD1. Trimming at V came to 5 bases and at J to 6 bases, leaving 17 bases not matched to a gene. The CDR3 is 16 amino acids. Germline lookup yields CDR1 SQVTM and CDR2 ANQGSEA.

The V gene is TRBV10-3, the J gene TRBJ2-7; TRBD1 might be the D (6 bases). The CDR3 spans 14 residues. V lost 4 bases, J lost 0 bases, and 10 bases lay in between. Germline V gives CDR1 ENHRY, CDR2 SYGVKD. CDR3 in amino acids: CAISAWDNSYEQYF. Here the CDR3 DNA reads TGTGCCATCAGTGCATGGGACAACTCCTACGAGCAGTACTTC.